This T cell receptor (beta chain) was profiled in a study of immune evolution from preneoplasia to lung adenocarcinoma. TCRdb's copy holds only in-frame clones and misses some; the assay was immunoSEQ multiplex PCR. This sample has thousands of clones; 85% occur once, and the top ten carry roughly 2.1%. V was trimmed by 5 bases and J by 1 base, leaving 17 bases between them. The CDR3 loop spans 16 amino acids. CDR1 is PRHDT, CDR2 FYEKMQ, per germline (reference sequence). The TCR sequence derives from a person between 45 and 65 years old with lung adenocarcinoma. Sequencing input: FFPE invasive lung adenocarcinoma tissue. J is TRBJ1-1 and V is TRBV13, with a tentative D call TRBD1 (6 bases). CDR3 DNA: TGTGCCAGCAGCCAAGGGGGTGGGACATCGAACACTGAAGCTTTCTTT. Its protein product is CASSQGGGTSNTEAFF.